One and the same sample provided the 17 T cell receptor beta chains below, sequenced in a study of blood T cell repertoires in COVID-19. Generated by immunoSEQ multiplex PCR, the TCRdb table keeps only in-frame clones and is missing some. The table includes under 8,000 clones, approximately 90% detected once. The sample was peripheral blood. These receptors were collected from a human donor in a cohort sampled during active COVID-19.

V is TRBV30 and J is TRBJ1-2; D gene unclear. The CDR3 is made up of 13 amino acids. From germline, CDR1 is GTSNPN and CDR2 SVGIG (reference sequence). V was pared by 2 bases and J by 2 bases, with 9 bases between. CDR3 nucleotides: TGTGCCTGGAGTACCCGGGAGAACTATGGCTACACCTTC. This codes for CAWSTRENYGYTF. Drawing the rest from reference TRBV30 and TRBJ1-2, the complete variable domain is SQTIHQWPATLVQPVGSPLSLECTVEGTSNPNLYWYRQAAGRGLQLLFYSVGIGQISSEVPQNLSASRPQDRQFILSSKKLLLSDSGFYLCAWSTRENYGYTFGSGTRLTVV.

This clone was seen only a few times. Germline is not matched at one junction end, which may reflect a read error. This sequence joins TRBV6-6 and TRBJ1-1; perhaps TRBD1 as D (6 bases). This CDR3 has 13 amino acids. Germline V CDR1 and CDR2: MNHNY, SVGAGI (reference sequence). In nucleotides, the CDR3 is TGTGCCAGCAATTACATCCAGGGGACTGAAGCTTTCTTT. It encodes CASNYIQGTEAFF.

The gene calls are TRBV9 and TRBJ2-1, with 8 bases fitting TRBD2. The CDR3 covers 17 residues. Per the germline V gene, CDR1 is SGDLS and CDR2 is YYNGEE. The J segment lost 9 bases and the V segment lost 3 bases, leaving 17 bases of the junction unmatched. In DNA, the CDR3 is TGTGCCAGCAGCGGCCCCCGGGGGGGCCCGGGGGTCGGTGAGCAGTTCTTC. This codes for CASSGPRGGPGVGEQFF.

The sample holds one count of this clone. The gene calls are TRBV25-1 and TRBJ2-1; 13 bases are a match to TRBD2. The CDR3 is 18 residues long. Trimming at V came to 7 bases and at J to 0 bases, leaving 9 bases not matched to a gene. CDR1 and CDR2 from the germline V gene are MGHDK and SYGVNS. For the CDR3, the DNA is TGTGCCAGCACTAACTCACGGACTAGCGGGAGCTCCTACAATGAGCAGTTCTTC. Protein: CASTNSRTSGSSYNEQFF. The variable domain in full, completed from reference TRBV25-1 and TRBJ2-1, reads EADIYQTPRYLVIGTGKKITLECSQTMGHDKMYWYQQDPGMELHLIHYSYGVNSTEKGDLSSESTVSRIRTEHFPLTLESARPSHTSQYLCASTNSRTSGSSYNEQFFGPGTRLTVL.

The chain uses TRBV6-5 and TRBJ2-7; 10 bases fit TRBD1. Germline V lookup: CDR1 MNHEY, CDR2 SVGAGI. J lost 1 base, V lost 8 bases, and 8 bases had no gene match. This CDR3 region has 15 residues. The DNA for the CDR3 is TGTGCCAGCTACGGACAGGGGGTAGGTTCCTACGAGCAGTACTTC. Translating gives CASYGQGVGSYEQYF.

The V and J genes are TRBV4-3 and TRBJ2-6, with D hard to call. V was trimmed by 1 base and J by 0 bases, leaving 7 bases between them. Per the germline V gene, CDR1 is LGHNA and CDR2 is YSLEER. The CDR3 is 16 amino acids. The CDR3 region has the DNA TGCGCCAGCAGCCAAGGTCCGAGCTCTGGGGCCAACGTCCTGACTTTC. It is translated as CASSQGPSSGANVLTF.

The J gene is TRBJ2-2, the V gene TRBV6-6; the match to TRBD1 covers 10 bases. J gave up 8 bases and V 5 bases, and 8 bases lay outside the gene matches. Germline V lookup: CDR1 MNHNY, CDR2 SVGAGI (reference sequence). This CDR3 is 15 amino acids long. CDR3 nucleotide sequence: TGTGCCAGCAGTCCCGGGACAGGGGTAATTGGGGAGCTGTTTTTT. It encodes CASSPGTGVIGELFF.

The gene calls are TRBV6-5 and TRBJ2-3, with D maybe TRBD2 (5 bases). The V gene's germline CDR1 is MNHEY and CDR2 SVGAGI. The V end was cut by 7 bases, the J end by 6 bases, with 17 bases between. The CDR3 has 14 residues. The chain's CDR3 is CASKLSRAADTQYF. CDR3 nucleotides: TGTGCCAGCAAACTATCGCGGGCCGCGGATACGCAGTATTTT.

The V gene is TRBV12-3 or TRBV12-4, the J gene TRBJ2-2; D gene unclear. Trimming removed 2 bases at V and 7 bases at J, with 8 bases between. This CDR3 is 13 amino acids long. The CDR3 nucleotides are TGTGCCAGCAGTTTAAGTGAGCTCGGGGAGCTGTTTTTT. It is translated as CASSLSELGELFF.

The rearrangement uses TRBV30 and TRBJ2-5; 11 bases align to TRBD2. The germline V gene encodes CDR1 GTSNPN and CDR2 SVGIG (reference sequence). V shed 1 base and J 5 bases; nucleotides not matched to a gene: 9. This CDR3 comprises 16 residues. CDR3 nucleotides: TGTGCCTGGAGTGCTGCGGTAGCGGGAGGGCGGGAGACCCAGTACTTC. Translated, it gives CAWSAAVAGGRETQYF. Full variable domain (rest looked up from reference TRBV30 and TRBJ2-5): SQTIHQWPATLVQPVGSPLSLECTVEGTSNPNLYWYRQAAGRGLQLLFYSVGIGQISSEVPQNLSASRPQDRQFILSSKKLLLSDSGFYLCAWSAAVAGGRETQYFGPGTRLLVL.

The genes are TRBV6-1 and TRBJ1-2; D not resolved. The length of the CDR3 is 15 residues. The V gene lost 0 bases and the J gene lost 4 bases, with 12 bases spanning the gap. Germline loops: CDR1 MNHNS, CDR2 SASEGT. CDR3 sequence: CASSEARAGSYGYTF. The CDR3 coding sequence is TGTGCCAGCAGTGAAGCGCGGGCGGGGAGCTATGGCTACACCTTC.

This sequence joins TRBV2 and TRBJ2-1; 9 bases align to TRBD2. V lost 4 bases, J lost 6 bases, and 7 bases stayed unmatched. This CDR3 has 15 residues. CDR1 is SNHLY and CDR2 is FYNNEI in the germline V gene. The CDR3 loop reads CASSVLAGVSNEQFF. As DNA, the CDR3 is TGTGCCAGCAGTGTATTAGCGGGAGTTAGCAATGAGCAGTTCTTC. The complete variable domain, with remaining parts taken from reference TRBV2 and TRBJ2-1, reads EPEVTQTPSHQVTQMGQEVILRCVPISNHLYFYWYRQILGQKVEFLVSFYNNEISEKSEIFDDQFSVERPDGSNFTLKIRSTKLEDSAMYFCASSVLAGVSNEQFFGPGTRLTVL.

V and J are TRBV18 and TRBJ1-1; D remains unclear. CDR3 length equals 13 residues. Trimming took 11 bases from V and 2 from J, leaving 15 bases between them. Per the germline V gene, CDR1 is KGHSH and CDR2 is LQKENI. The CDR3 DNA follows: TGTGCCGGTCAGACTAAAGAAAACACTGAAGCTTTCTTT. Amino acid sequence: CAGQTKENTEAFF.

This rearrangement joins TRBV27 to TRBJ1-1, with 8 bases that match TRBD1. Germline V CDR1 and CDR2: MNHEY, SMNVEV (reference sequence). J lost 4 bases, V lost 5 bases, and 3 bases had no gene match. The CDR3 consists of 13 residues. CDR3 DNA: TGTGCCAGCAGTATCACAGGGGGCACTGAAGCTTTCTTT. Translation gives CASSITGGTEAFF.

V and J are TRBV19 and TRBJ1-1; D possibly corresponds to TRBD1 (5 bases). CDR3 length: 14 amino acids. CDR1 is LNHDA, CDR2 SQIVND, per germline (reference sequence). Trimming took off 9 bases at V and 4 bases at J, with 18 bases between the two ends. The CDR3 DNA reads as TGTGCCAGCAGCCATCAGGAGGGGAGCACTGAAGCTTTCTTT. Translated, it gives CASSHQEGSTEAFF.

This rearrangement joins TRBV5-6 to TRBJ1-1, with TRBD1 identical over 8 bases. V trimming: 1 base; J trimming: 0 bases; junction bases outside the gene matches: 8. The CDR3 is 17 amino acids. Germline-derived CDR1 and CDR2 are SGHDT and YYEEEE. The CDR3 DNA reads TGTGCCAGCAGCTTGTTGGTGGCAGGGGGCTTGAACACTGAAGCTTTCTTT. Amino acids: CASSLLVAGGLNTEAFF.

This clone was picked up a small number of times. The V and J genes are TRBV30 and TRBJ1-2, with no clear D. This CDR3 comprises 13 residues. V lost 2 bases, J lost 10 bases, and 17 bases lay in between. Germline CDR1 reads GTSNPN; CDR2 reads SVGIG (reference sequence). This CDR3 reads CAWSSHPTSTYTF. As DNA, the CDR3 is TGTGCCTGGAGTTCTCACCCGACATCAACCTACACCTTC. The whole variable domain, remainder taken from reference TRBV30 and TRBJ1-2, is SQTIHQWPATLVQPVGSPLSLECTVEGTSNPNLYWYRQAAGRGLQLLFYSVGIGQISSEVPQNLSASRPQDRQFILSSKKLLLSDSGFYLCAWSSHPTSTYTFGSGTRLTVV.